The rows below give T cell receptor beta chains drawn from one sample of a study of early T cells in non-severe SARS-CoV-2 infection. From the 5' RACE reads, TCRdb called clonotypes with MiXCR, one entry per CDR3 protein. The sample has some 35,000 distinct CDR3 sequences, 5.3% seen once; the top ten hold roughly 29%. Sequences were obtained from whole blood. The receptors stem from an adult who was a healthcare worker with PCR-confirmed SARS-CoV-2 infection or an uninfected control (not recorded which). The conserved cysteine and the conserved F or W are not part of the CDR3 here. D genes are given only for firm matches.

v_call d_call cdr3_length cdr3_aa
TRBV10-3 - 12 AISAGRSNTEAF
TRBV7-9 - 14 ASSQALTVPNYGYT
TRBV3-1 - 17 ASSQDSGLVSGSYNEQF
TRBV18 TRBD1 15 ASSPRGRGLGTDTQY
TRBV18 TRBD2 14 ASSPPAGGRGGTQY
TRBV4-2 - 13 ASSPGTKNTGELF
TRBV20-1 - 11 SARGVGVNEQF
TRBV20-1 - 16 SARDRVTVWEGTDTQY
TRBV28 TRBD1 15 ASTRTGGKRAKNIQY
TRBV5-4 - 13 ASSLEGRNLDEQF
TRBV4-3 TRBD1 12 ASSQGTGSGELF
TRBV11-2 TRBD2 13 ASSPLAGSPYEQY
TRBV6-1 - 17 ASSEFSRELVGPYNEQF
TRBV6-1 - 11 ASTITGANVLT
TRBV25-1 - 13 ASSESETRDTGYT
TRBV10-3 TRBD1 11 AIGDRGFEKLF
TRBV5-6 - 12 ASSLTWVARTQY
TRBV20-1 - 12 SANPTRFGSTQY
TRBV7-6 TRBD2 14 ASSLEWQGGNNEQF
TRBV21-1 - 16 ASSKEGGASGRSDEQF
TRBV28 - 11 ASSLLSNEKLF
TRBV6-6 TRBD1 13 ASSYSQGAGGELF
TRBV7-2 - 14 ASSLGVRRMNTEAF
TRBV11-2 TRBD2 13 ASSLGGSGAETQY
TRBV6-5 - 13 ASSIGGSPPGEQY
TRBV4-1 TRBD1 14 ASSQDEGALPYEQY
TRBV30 TRBD2 12 AFSPGTSQETQY
TRBV6-6 TRBD1 12 AVPTDRSNYGYT
TRBV6-2/TRBV6-3 TRBD1 12 ASIEQGNAHGYT
TRBV10-3 - 11 AISAERTDTQY
TRBV7-9 TRBD1 13 ASSIGTGEAETQY
TRBV7-2 TRBD1 12 ASSFRQGMNEQF
TRBV4-2 - 16 ASSQEGTVMNSGNTIY
TRBV29-1 TRBD1 15 SVEVPTGTGVLYEQY
TRBV11-2 - 11 ASSLGPQETQY
TRBV7-8 - 14 ASSLARGRTTDTQY
TRBV27 - 10 ASGGWNYGYT
TRBV11-2 - 12 ASTLGRPTDTQY
TRBV10-3 TRBD2 18 AISGVSGLAGESTGDTQY
TRBV20-1 TRBD2 11 SARRLATDTQY
TRBV9 - 12 ASSSSDLGNEQF
TRBV11-2 - 11 ASSFARTDTQY
TRBV18 TRBD1 11 ASSGDREFSQY
TRBV20-1 TRBD2 12 SARIAGGSIEQY
TRBV11-2 TRBD2 13 ASSSTSGVGNIQY
TRBV6-6 - 10 ASSFDGTEAF
TRBV30 - 11 AWSVREDTEAF
TRBV28 - 12 ASGQGRTNEKLF
TRBV10-3 - 11 AISVDRTTEQY